What follows are 31 T cell receptor beta chains derived from one specimen sequenced in a study of T-cell reconstitution after alpha-beta-depleted transplantation in children. Molecular barcoding with unique molecular identifiers was used for the TCRbeta library. Each CDR3 protein gets one entry after TCRdb re-called the PCR reads with MiXCR. Of about 980,000 distinct CDR3 sequences detected, about 31% appear once; the ten largest clones hold 25% to 35%. The input for sequencing was PBMCs, mostly from graft donor cells, taken 360 days after TCRalphabeta/CD19-depleted stem cell transplant. The receptors come from a boy less than two years old who had a stem cell transplant for SCID, so the T cells may come from the graft donor.

J is TRBJ1-1 and V is TRBV5-1; 8 nucleotides align to TRBD1. Germline values: CDR1 SGHRS, CDR2 YFSETQ. V trimming: 4 bases; J trimming: 6 bases; junction bases outside the gene matches: 5. This CDR3 has 13 amino acids. CDR3 protein: CASSPQDRAEAFF. DNA of the CDR3: TGCGCCAGCAGCCCCCAGGACAGGGCTGAAGCTTTCTTT.

This clonotype was counted ten times or more. The CDR3 DNA is TGCGCCAGCAGCTTGGTCGGGACAGGGGGCACCGGGGAGCTGTTTTTT. This encodes CASSLVGTGGTGELFF. This chain uses TRBV5-1 with TRBJ2-2, with TRBD1 matching 11 bases. Losses at the gene ends were 0 bases for V and 4 bases for J; bases not matched to a gene: 2. The CDR3 covers 16 residues. Germline V gives CDR1 SGHRS, CDR2 YFSETQ. Full variable domain (outside the CDR3, taken from reference TRBV5-1 and TRBJ2-2): KAGVTQTPRYLIKTRGQQVTLSCSPISGHRSVSWYQQTPGQGLQFLFEYFSETQRNKGNFPGRFSGRQFSNSRSEMNVSTLELGDSALYLCASSLVGTGGTGELFFGEGSRLTVL.

The chain is built from TRBV28 and TRBJ2-1, with D tentatively TRBD2 (6 bases). V lost 11 bases and J lost 3, with 17 bases in between. This CDR3 has 14 amino acids. The V gene's germline CDR1 is MDHEN and CDR2 SYDVKM. The CDR3 loop reads CACRRRGNYNEQFF. CDR3 DNA sequence: TGTGCCTGCCGTAGACGGGGGAACTACAATGAGCAGTTCTTC.

The chain is built from TRBV28 and TRBJ2-7; D is perhaps TRBD2 (5 bases). The germline gives CDR1 MDHEN, CDR2 SYDVKM. Trimming removed 4 bases at V and 2 bases at J, with 21 bases between. The CDR3 extends over 17 amino acids. In DNA form, the CDR3 reads TGTGCCAGCAGTTCTTTACCGAGTGAGGGTCCAGCCTACGAGCAGTACTTC. Encoded protein: CASSSLPSEGPAYEQYF.

There are a few counts of this clonotype. The V gene is TRBV20-1, the J gene TRBJ2-2; unclear D gene. The CDR3 extends over 11 amino acids. Germline CDR1 reads DFQATT; CDR2 reads SNEGSKA (reference sequence). The V gene lost 5 bases and the J gene lost 6 bases, with 7 bases spanning the gap. Here the CDR3 DNA reads TGCAGTGCTCGTCGCGCCGGGGAGCTGTTTTTT. Translating gives CSARRAGELFF.

This clonotype was detected only a few times. This chain uses TRBV27 with TRBJ2-1; no reliable D call. There are 13 residues in the CDR3. The V gene lost 3 bases and the J gene lost 8 bases, with 11 bases spanning the gap. The germline CDR1 and CDR2 sequences are MNHEY and SMNVEV (reference sequence). The CDR3 bases are TGTGCCAGCAGTTTGAGTCCGTTCCATGAGCAGTTCTTC. It specifies CASSLSPFHEQFF.

As to this clonotype: This likely comes from a read error, as the CDR3 has no conserved phenylalanine or tryptophan at its end. It is unclear where the CDR3 begins or ends on the DNA, so no DNA is shown, and the CDR3 is as TCRdb lists it. This rearrangement joins TRBV2 to TRBJ2-5; the table's D call of TRBD2 was not tested on the DNA. CDR1 is SNHLY and CDR2 is FYNNEI in the germline V gene. The CDR3 has 14 amino acids, counting both end residues. The CDR3 loop reads CASQTTFLAGGQFL.

The chain employs TRBV6-1 and TRBJ1-2, with D perhaps matching TRBD1 (5 bases). Trimming stripped 6 bases from V and 8 bases from J, with 16 bases between. The length of the CDR3 is 13 residues. Germline CDR1 is MNHNS and CDR2 is SASEGT. The DNA of the CDR3 is TGTGCCAGCAGCCCCCTTGGGGGTGCGGGCTACACCTTC. Translating it yields CASSPLGGAGYTF.

In this sample, this clonotype turned up many times. This chain uses TRBV7-2 with TRBJ2-3, with unresolved D. Germline V CDR1 and CDR2: SGHTA, FQGNSA. This CDR3 is built from 12 residues. Trimming took off 8 bases at V and 1 base at J, with 7 bases between the two ends. CDR3 sequence (DNA): TGTGCCAGCCGCGCCGGCACAGATACGCAGTATTTT. Its protein is CASRAGTDTQYF.

This clonotype was found a few times. The CDR3 is CASSLARRTAGNTIYF. The CDR3 nucleotides are TGTGCCAGCAGCTTAGCCCGGCGGACAGCTGGAAACACCATATATTTT. This rearrangement joins TRBV7-9 to TRBJ1-3; tentative D call: TRBD1 (6 bases). Germline V lookup: CDR1 SEHNR, CDR2 FQNEAQ (reference sequence). Trimming took off 0 bases at V and 2 bases at J, with 11 bases between the two ends. The CDR3 runs to 16 residues.

This clonotype was recorded a few times. The V and J genes are TRBV10-3 and TRBJ1-2; tentative D call: TRBD1 (5 bases). Per the germline V gene, CDR1 is ENHRY and CDR2 is SYGVKD. The CDR3 consists of 13 residues. The V end was cut by 4 bases, the J end by 7 bases, with 13 bases between. The CDR3 loop is CAISGQTWGGYTF. The CDR3 coding sequence is TGTGCCATCAGTGGACAGACCTGGGGTGGCTACACCTTC.

This clonotype was observed many times. The chain combines TRBV12-3 or TRBV12-4 with TRBJ2-5; D perhaps matches TRBD1 (5 bases). With 6 bases removed from V and 2 bases from J, the gap between germline ends came to 10 bases. The CDR3 consists of 13 residues. CDR3 nucleotides: TGTGCCAGCAGCCCAGGGAATCAAGAGACCCAGTACTTC. This translates into CASSPGNQETQYF.

This clonotype has a handful of counts. V gene TRBV20-1 combines with J gene TRBJ2-1, with D possibly TRBD2 on 6 matching bases. The germline V gene encodes CDR1 DFQATT and CDR2 SNEGSKA (reference sequence). The CDR3 runs 16 residues. Trimming left V 0 bases short and J 0 bases short, with 12 bases between. The CDR3 region has the DNA TGCAGTGCTAGAGAGGAGGGTGGGAGCTCCTACAATGAGCAGTTCTTC. Residues: CSAREEGGSSYNEQFF.

The V and J genes are TRBV7-8 and TRBJ2-7; a possible D gene is TRBD2 (5 bases). Germline assignment: CDR1 SGHVS and CDR2 FQNEAQ. V was shortened by 6 bases and J by 2 bases, with 17 bases between the two germline ends. This CDR3 comprises 15 residues. The CDR3 region is CASRPEGAGTYEQYF. The CDR3 DNA is TGTGCCAGCAGGCCCGAGGGCGCGGGTACCTACGAGCAGTACTTC.

This chain uses TRBV4-3 with TRBJ2-5; TRBD1 agrees at 9 bases. The CDR3 runs to 18 residues. J lost 0 bases, V lost 6 bases, and 14 bases had no gene match. Per the germline V gene, CDR1 is LGHNA and CDR2 is YSLEER. CDR3 protein: CASRTGQGRSGYQETQYF. The CDR3 DNA is TGCGCCAGCAGAACCGGACAGGGGCGTAGTGGGTACCAAGAGACCCAGTACTTC.

In its sample, this clonotype was seen a few times. The chain links TRBV5-1 to TRBJ1-4, with TRBD1 identical over 11 bases. This CDR3 is built from 14 residues. Germline values: CDR1 SGHRS, CDR2 YFSETQ. V lost 4 bases and J lost 7; bases outside the gene matches: 3. CDR3 in amino acids: CASSGQGAREKLFF. CDR3 sequence (DNA): TGCGCCAGCAGCGGACAGGGGGCGCGTGAAAAACTGTTTTTT.

This clonotype was counted between two and nine times. The chain combines TRBV6-1 with TRBJ2-1; D is uncertain. The V and J ends lost 4 bases and 10 bases respectively, with 17 bases between them. The V gene's germline CDR1 is MNHNS and CDR2 SASEGT. The CDR3 length is 14 residues. The CDR3 loop reads CASSGQADAGEQFF. The CDR3, as DNA: TGTGCCAGCAGTGGGCAGGCAGACGCTGGGGAGCAGTTCTTC.

This chain connects TRBV10-1 to TRBJ1-1; a weak D match, TRBD1 (6 bases). Germline V CDR1 and CDR2: WNHNN, SYGVQD (reference sequence). This CDR3 has 11 residues. V lost 6 bases to trimming and J lost 9 bases, with 11 bases between them. The CDR3, as DNA: TGCGCCAGCAGACGCGGACAGAAAGCTTTCTTT. Amino acid sequence: CASRRGQKAFF.

The CDR3 is CSALVPLTYEQYF. The CDR3 nucleotides are TGCAGTGCCCTGGTCCCTTTGACCTACGAGCAGTACTTC. The rearrangement joins TRBV20-1 to TRBJ2-7; the D is unclear. Between the trimmed V and J ends, which lost 6 bases and 2 bases, there was a span of 14 bases. The CDR3 is made up of 13 amino acids. CDR1 DFQATT and CDR2 SNEGSKA come from the germline V gene (reference sequence).

The CDR3 loop is CASSLPTETYEQYF. As DNA, the CDR3 is TGCGCCAGCAGCTTACCTACGGAAACCTACGAGCAGTACTTC. The chain links TRBV5-1 to TRBJ2-7; D ambiguous. The ends were cut back, 2 bases at V and 2 bases at J, with 11 bases in the middle. The CDR3 totals 14 residues. Germline loops: CDR1 SGHRS, CDR2 YFSETQ.

This clonotype has more than one count but fewer than ten. The V call is TRBV29-1, the J call TRBJ2-2; D is possibly TRBD1 (6 bases). V was pared by 3 bases and J by 5 bases, with 10 bases between. Germline CDR1 reads SQVTM; CDR2 reads ANQGSEA. This CDR3 spans 13 amino acids. CDR3: CSVEKGQTGELFF. CDR3 bases: TGCAGCGTTGAGAAAGGACAGACCGGGGAGCTGTTTTTT.

This clonotype came up a few times. The chain employs TRBV28 and TRBJ2-2; D is tentatively TRBD1 or TRBD2 (5 bases each). CDR1 and CDR2 from the germline V gene are MDHEN and SYDVKM. The CDR3 contains 16 residues. V lost 3 bases and J 7 bases, leaving 18 bases between the germline ends. The CDR3 DNA sequence: TGTGCCAGCAGTTTCGCCGGGGACCTGAAGGGCGGGGAGCTGTTTTTT. Translated, it gives CASSFAGDLKGGELFF.

This clonotype occurred a few times. The chain couples TRBV6-5 to TRBJ1-2, with a possible D match to TRBD1 (5 bases). Germline CDR1 and CDR2: MNHEY and SVGAGI. The CDR3 loop spans 16 amino acids. V lost 1 base to trimming and J lost 2 bases, with 14 bases between them. In DNA, the CDR3 is TGTGCCAGCAGTTACTTTCTTGCGGGGGGAAACTATGGCTACACCTTC. Its protein product is CASSYFLAGGNYGYTF.

The chain has TRBV7-3 and TRBJ1-2; a possible D gene is TRBD1 (6 bases). CDR1 is SGHTA, CDR2 FQGTGA, per germline. The CDR3 is 13 residues long. V was trimmed by 5 bases and J by 8 bases, leaving 15 bases between them. The CDR3 spells CASSNNRVWGYTF. CDR3 DNA sequence: TGTGCCAGCAGCAACAACAGGGTGTGGGGCTACACCTTC.

The chain employs TRBV3-1 and TRBJ2-2; TRBD1 is a possible D gene (5 bases). This CDR3 has 16 residues. Germline values: CDR1 LGHDT, CDR2 YNNKEL (reference sequence). V was clipped by 2 bases and J by 0 bases, with 10 bases between them. CDR3 DNA: TGTGCCAGCAGCCAACAACAGGTGACGAACACCGGGGAGCTGTTTTTT. This sequence encodes CASSQQQVTNTGELFF.

The J gene is TRBJ1-6, the V gene TRBV12-3 or TRBV12-4, with a weak D call TRBD1 (6 bases). This CDR3 contains 14 residues. V lost 4 bases, J lost 9 bases, and 13 bases lay in between. The CDR3 spells CASSSRGKGSPLHF. DNA for the CDR3: TGTGCCAGCAGTTCCAGGGGCAAGGGTTCACCCCTCCACTTT.

The chain links TRBV20-1 to TRBJ1-3; 7 nucleotides match TRBD1. After removal of 3 bases from V and 3 bases from J, the junction contained 5 bases not matched to a gene. The CDR3 has 14 amino acids. Germline V CDR1 and CDR2: DFQATT, SNEGSKA (reference sequence). The CDR3 here is CSASDRVGGNTIYF. The CDR3 DNA is TGCAGTGCTAGCGACAGGGTGGGTGGAAACACCATATATTTT.

The table lists this clonotype with a few counts. V gene TRBV7-6 combines with J gene TRBJ2-1; 8 nucleotides line up with TRBD2. Germline-derived CDR1 and CDR2 are SGHVS and FNYEAQ. V was pared by 6 bases and J by 4 bases, with 11 bases of the junction left unmatched. This CDR3 comprises 16 residues. The CDR3 sequence is CASSTIYRGGYNEQFF. The CDR3 DNA is TGTGCCAGCAGTACTATCTATCGGGGGGGGTACAATGAGCAGTTCTTC. Combining the CDR3 with reference TRBV7-6 and TRBJ2-1 gives the whole variable domain GAGVSQSPRYKVTKRGQDVALRCDPISGHVSLYWYRQALGQGPEFLTYFNYEAQQDKSGLPNDRFSAERPEGSISTLTIQRTEQRDSAMYRCASSTIYRGGYNEQFFGPGTRLTVL.

The J gene is TRBJ1-5, the V gene TRBV12-3 or TRBV12-4, with a possible D match to TRBD1 (6 bases). With 8 bases removed from V and 0 bases from J, the gap between germline ends came to 20 bases. The CDR3 covers 17 residues. The CDR3 loop reads CASLRDKPSYSNQPQHF. CDR3 DNA sequence: TGTGCCAGCCTGCGGGACAAACCGTCCTATAGCAATCAGCCCCAGCATTTT.

V usage is TRBV5-1 and J usage is TRBJ2-1; 10 nucleotides line up with TRBD2. V lost 0 bases, J lost 0 bases, and 12 bases stayed unmatched. In germline, CDR1 is SGHRS, CDR2 YFSETQ. This CDR3 region has 20 residues. CDR3 coding DNA: TGCGCCAGCAGCTTGGCCGGGCTAGCGGGGGTTCCCAGCTCCTACAATGAGCAGTTCTTC. This translates into CASSLAGLAGVPSSYNEQFF.

The chain uses TRBV5-1 and TRBJ1-1; D not certain. The CDR3 runs 15 residues. The germline V and J ends were trimmed by 0 bases and 0 bases, with 9 bases remaining between them. Per germline, CDR1 SGHRS and CDR2 YFSETQ. CDR3 coding DNA: TGCGCCAGCAGCTTGGAAGGACTAATGAACACTGAAGCTTTCTTT. Protein: CASSLEGLMNTEAFF. Together with reference TRBV5-1 and TRBJ1-1, the CDR3 gives the full variable domain: KAGVTQTPRYLIKTRGQQVTLSCSPISGHRSVSWYQQTPGQGLQFLFEYFSETQRNKGNFPGRFSGRQFSNSRSEMNVSTLELGDSALYLCASSLEGLMNTEAFFGQGTRLTVV.